A selection of T cell receptor beta chains follows, all from one sample in a study of blood T cell repertoires in COVID-19. Sequenced by immunoSEQ multiplex PCR; TCRdb stores in-frame clones only, minus some. This sample has tens of thousands of clones, with around 83% found just once. Material: peripheral blood. These receptors all come from a woman aged 60-75 years with acute or convalescent COVID-19. Both conserved end residues are part of each CDR3. Each record gives: CDR3 DNA, CDR3 protein, D gene, J gene, V gene, clone size. A D gene is named only where the DNA matches it firmly. Rows may omit the clone size; those that give it use once, few, many or a size class.

DNA: TGTGCCAGCAGCTTGGTGGACAGGGATTCTTCTGAAGCTTTCTTT
CDR3: CASSLVDRDSSEAFF
D: TRBD1
J: TRBJ1-1
V: TRBV5-6
size: -

DNA: TGCGCCAGCAGCTTGGGATTTGGCGGGACTTACCAAGAGACCCAGTACTTC
CDR3: CASSLGFGGTYQETQYF
D: -
J: TRBJ2-5
V: TRBV5-1
size: -

DNA: TGCGCCAGCAGTGAGTCGAGTAGGGGCCCCCGGAATGAGCAGTTCTTC
CDR3: CASSESSRGPRNEQFF
D: -
J: TRBJ2-1
V: TRBV10-1
size: -

DNA: TGTGCCATCAGCCAAGGGACAGGGCTGAACTATGGCTACACCTTC
CDR3: CAISQGTGLNYGYTF
D: TRBD1
J: TRBJ1-2
V: TRBV10-3
size: -

DNA: TGTGCCAGCAGCTTGGATTGGCAGTCCACTATCTCTTCCACAGATACGCAGTATTTT
CDR3: CASSLDWQSTISSTDTQYF
D: -
J: TRBJ2-3
V: TRBV5-6
size: -

DNA: TGTGCCTGGGCGGGGGGTCTGCGTTCACCCCTCCACTTT
CDR3: CAWAGGLRSPLHF
D: -
J: TRBJ1-6
V: TRBV30
size: -

DNA: TGCAGCGTTGGGACAGGGGCCTATCAGCCCCAGCATTTT
CDR3: CSVGTGAYQPQHF
D: TRBD1
J: TRBJ1-5
V: TRBV29-1
size: -

DNA: TGTGCCTGGAGGCTACGGTCGGGGAACACTGAAGCTTTCTTT
CDR3: CAWRLRSGNTEAFF
D: -
J: TRBJ1-1
V: TRBV30
size: -

DNA: TGTGCCAGCAGGCCCGAGGAGGGCACAGATACGCAGTATTTT
CDR3: CASRPEEGTDTQYF
D: -
J: TRBJ2-3
V: TRBV28
size: -

DNA: TGTGCCAGCAGCCTGAGACTAGCGGGAGGGCCTATCAACGAGCAGTACTTC
CDR3: CASSLRLAGGPINEQYF
D: TRBD2
J: TRBJ2-7
V: TRBV11-2
size: -

DNA: TGCAGTGCTAGTTTTGGGGGCCGGGGCGGGGAGCTGTTTTTT
CDR3: CSASFGGRGGELFF
D: -
J: TRBJ2-2
V: TRBV20-1
size: -

DNA: TGCGCTTCGGGAGTGTCCTACGAGCAGTACTTC
CDR3: CASGVSYEQYF
D: -
J: TRBJ2-7
V: TRBV10-2
size: -

DNA: TGCGCCAGCAGCCCTGGGACAGGGGGCGCGACCTATGGCTACACCTTC
CDR3: CASSPGTGGATYGYTF
D: TRBD1
J: TRBJ1-2
V: TRBV5-1
size: -

DNA: TGTGCCAGCAGCTCCGGGACAGGGGTCAGAGAGACCCAGTACTTC
CDR3: CASSSGTGVRETQYF
D: TRBD1
J: TRBJ2-5
V: TRBV7-3
size: -

DNA: TGTGCCAGCAGTAATACAGGGGGGGGAAACACCATATATTTT
CDR3: CASSNTGGGNTIYF
D: TRBD1
J: TRBJ1-3
V: TRBV6-5
size: few

DNA: TGTGCCAGTAGTATGGGACAAATGAACACTGAAGCTTTCTTT
CDR3: CASSMGQMNTEAFF
D: -
J: TRBJ1-1
V: TRBV19
size: -

DNA: TGCGCCAGCAGCTTGGAAGGGACAGAAAACTATGGCTACACCTTC
CDR3: CASSLEGTENYGYTF
D: TRBD1
J: TRBJ1-2
V: TRBV5-1
size: once

DNA: TGCGCCAGCAGCTTGGACACTGGAAACACCATATATTTT
CDR3: CASSLDTGNTIYF
D: -
J: TRBJ1-3
V: TRBV5-1
size: -

DNA: TGTGCCAGCAGGGTCGGGACTAGCGGGGGCTACGAGCAGTACTTC
CDR3: CASRVGTSGGYEQYF
D: TRBD2
J: TRBJ2-7
V: TRBV2
size: -

DNA: TGTGCCAGCAGCCCCACGGGTGTAGGAAATGAAAAACTGTTTTTT
CDR3: CASSPTGVGNEKLFF
D: -
J: TRBJ1-4
V: TRBV9
size: -

DNA: TGCGCCAGCAGCTTACTAGGCTACGAGCAGTACTTC
CDR3: CASSLLGYEQYF
D: -
J: TRBJ2-7
V: TRBV5-1
size: -

DNA: TGTGCCAGCAGTCCCTTGGCGGTGGAGAGCGCCTACAATGAGCAGTTCTTC
CDR3: CASSPLAVESAYNEQFF
D: -
J: TRBJ2-1
V: TRBV2
size: -

DNA: TGCGCCAGCAGCCCGACTACACAGGGTTTCGGGTATGGCTACACCTTC
CDR3: CASSPTTQGFGYGYTF
D: -
J: TRBJ1-2
V: TRBV5-1
size: -

DNA: TGTGCCAGCAGCCCGGTTCCTGGACCGGGACAGGACTATGGCTACACCTTC
CDR3: CASSPVPGPGQDYGYTF
D: TRBD1
J: TRBJ1-2
V: TRBV5-4
size: -

DNA: TGCGCCAGCAGCTTGGGGTTTACTAGCGTCACCTACGAGCAGTACTTC
CDR3: CASSLGFTSVTYEQYF
D: TRBD2
J: TRBJ2-7
V: TRBV5-1
size: few

DNA: TGTGCCAGCAGTGCAGGCTGGACTAGCGGAGCCTACGAGCAGTACTTC
CDR3: CASSAGWTSGAYEQYF
D: TRBD2
J: TRBJ2-7
V: TRBV6-6
size: -

DNA: TGTGCCAGCAGCCTCAACGGAGGATTGCTCGAAGCTTTCTTT
CDR3: CASSLNGGLLEAFF
D: -
J: TRBJ1-1
V: TRBV3-1/TRBV3-2
size: -

DNA: TGTGCCAGCTCAGGAGTCGGAAACACCATATATTTT
CDR3: CASSGVGNTIYF
D: -
J: TRBJ1-3
V: TRBV18
size: -

DNA: TGTGCCAGCAGTGCCCAGGGGGCAGGCACCGGGGAGCTGTTTTTT
CDR3: CASSAQGAGTGELFF
D: TRBD1
J: TRBJ2-2
V: TRBV2
size: -

DNA: TGTGCCAGCGGGAGGGGGGTGGAGGAGACCCAGTACTTC
CDR3: CASGRGVEETQYF
D: -
J: TRBJ2-5
V: TRBV7-2
size: -

DNA: TGTGCCAGCAGTCCCCTCGGGGGGCTCGGGTCTGGAAACACCATATATTTT
CDR3: CASSPLGGLGSGNTIYF
D: -
J: TRBJ1-3
V: TRBV28
size: -

DNA: TGTGCCAGCAGCTTAGGCAACGGGGGCTACAATGAGCAGTTCTTC
CDR3: CASSLGNGGYNEQFF
D: -
J: TRBJ2-1
V: TRBV13
size: -

DNA: TGCGCCAGCAGCCCCGGGACAGGGGGACCCCCCTATGGCTACACCTTC
CDR3: CASSPGTGGPPYGYTF
D: TRBD1
J: TRBJ1-2
V: TRBV5-1
size: -

DNA: TGTGCCAGCAGCCCCTCCGGGACAGGGGTCCACAATGAGCAGTTCTTC
CDR3: CASSPSGTGVHNEQFF
D: TRBD1
J: TRBJ2-1
V: TRBV28
size: -

DNA: TGTGCCAGCAGCTTCGGGCTAGGGGGGGCTGAAGCTTTCTTT
CDR3: CASSFGLGGAEAFF
D: -
J: TRBJ1-1
V: TRBV7-2
size: -

DNA: TGTGCCTGGAGTGTAGACTCGTCTGGGGCCAACGTCCTGACTTTC
CDR3: CAWSVDSSGANVLTF
D: -
J: TRBJ2-6
V: TRBV30
size: -

DNA: TGTGCCAGCAGTTTACAACCGACAGGGACCTCTGAAGCTTTCTTT
CDR3: CASSLQPTGTSEAFF
D: TRBD1
J: TRBJ1-1
V: TRBV27
size: once

DNA: TGTGCCAGCAGAACCTCGGGCGGGGAGCTGTTTTTT
CDR3: CASRTSGGELFF
D: -
J: TRBJ2-2
V: TRBV6-6
size: -

DNA: TGTGCCAGCAGAGCGGGAGCGCCCAATGAGCAGTTCTTC
CDR3: CASRAGAPNEQFF
D: TRBD2
J: TRBJ2-1
V: TRBV7-8
size: once

DNA: TGTGCCAGCAGCTTAACAGGTTACGAGCAGTACTTC
CDR3: CASSLTGYEQYF
D: -
J: TRBJ2-7
V: TRBV7-9
size: -